This TCR beta chain came from a study of shared clonotypes between healthy human individuals. Sequenced by immunoSEQ multiplex PCR; TCRdb stores in-frame clones only, minus some. Of about 2.4 million clones listed, more than 80% are singletons. Germline CDR1 SGDLS, CDR2 YYNGEE. Unmatched junction bases numbered 9, after V lost 0 bases and J lost 9 bases. This CDR3 has 16 amino acids. All participating donors were Caucasian adults from Nashville, Tennessee. This rearrangement joins TRBV9 to TRBJ2-2; 9 nucleotides match TRBD2. This TCR came from a man between 18 and 29 years old in good health. The sequenced material came from naive CD4+ T cells sorted from blood. As for subset: CD45RA+ positively selected. This CDR3 reads CASSVDSGSLSRELFF. CDR3 nucleotides: TGTGCCAGCAGCGTAGATAGCGGGAGCCTGTCCCGGGAGCTGTTTTTT.